The 4 T cell receptor beta chains below all came from one sample that was sequenced in a study of OX40 agonist ivuxolimab in advanced cancers. Sequenced by immunoSEQ multiplex PCR; TCRdb stores in-frame clones only, minus some. Of 45,000 to 60,000 clones listed, 75% to 90% were seen once; the top ten hold approximately 5%. The material sequenced was CD4+ or CD8+ T cells sorted from blood, taken in a trial of the OX40 agonist ivuxolimab. Receptors were obtained from an adult with an advanced solid tumor such as melanoma, head and neck, liver or kidney cancer.

The genes are TRBV9 and TRBJ2-2; D may correspond to TRBD1 or TRBD2 (6 bases each). This CDR3 comprises 17 residues. Germline loops: CDR1 SGDLS, CDR2 YYNGEE. V shed 0 bases and J shed 6 bases, with 18 bases lying between them. The CDR3 DNA sequence: TGTGCCAGCAGCGTAGTACCGGGGGCGATGGGGGCCGGGGAGCTGTTTTTT. It yields the protein CASSVVPGAMGAGELFF.

This sequence joins TRBV7-6 and TRBJ1-6, with a tentative D call TRBD1 (6 bases). Trimming took off 4 bases at V and 7 bases at J, with 17 bases between the two ends. The CDR3 has 16 amino acids. In germline, CDR1 is SGHVS, CDR2 FNYEAQ. The CDR3 loop reads CASSSSGGRSNSPLHF. For the CDR3, the DNA is TGTGCCAGCAGCTCTAGTGGGGGGCGCTCGAATTCACCCCTCCACTTT.

The J gene is TRBJ2-7, the V gene TRBV6-6; no definite D call. The germline V gene encodes CDR1 MNHNY and CDR2 SVGAGI (reference sequence). The length of the CDR3 is 15 residues. V gave up 5 bases and J gave up 4 bases, with 18 bases separating them. In DNA, the CDR3 is TGTGCCAGCAGTGACGGTGCGTTAGGTCGTTACGAGCAGTACTTC. Residues: CASSDGALGRYEQYF.

V usage is TRBV5-4 and J usage is TRBJ2-1, with 8 bases lining up with TRBD2. The CDR3 has 17 residues. Germline assignment: CDR1 SGHNT and CDR2 YYREEE (reference sequence). After removal of 6 bases from V and 1 base from J, the junction contained 12 bases not matched to a gene. The CDR3 loop reads CASTRGPSGSSYNEQFF. In DNA, the CDR3 is TGTGCCAGCACCCGCGGCCCCAGCGGGAGTTCCTACAATGAGCAGTTCTTC.